The sequence of this TCR beta chain was determined in a study of T cell repertoires in aging, cancer and after chemotherapy. TRB rearrangements spanning V, D and J were amplified using mixed TRB-A/B primers. Via MiXCR, TCRdb re-called the multiplex PCR reads, giving one row per CDR3 protein. Of about 11,000 distinct CDR3 sequences in the sample, 40% to 45% were seen once. This clonotype turned up a few times. The template was genomic DNA from peripheral blood, not RNA. The specimen sequenced was blood. This clonotype originated in a human donor in good health.

CDR3 loop: CSASWGNSYEQYF. CDR3 DNA sequence: TGCAGTGCTAGTTGGGGAAACTCCTACGAGCAGTACTTC. The chain joins TRBV20-1 to TRBJ2-7; D gene unclear. This CDR3 contains 13 residues. V was trimmed by 3 bases and J by 0 bases, leaving 9 bases between them. Germline values: CDR1 DFQATT, CDR2 SNEGSKA (reference sequence).